The clone carrying this T cell receptor (beta chain) appeared a few times. Its specificity is unknown. This specimen belongs to a study of early T cells in non-severe SARS-CoV-2 infection. As for the study in general: Unsorted whole-blood RNA was sequenced in bulk, leaving chains unpaired.

The V end lost 2 bases, the J end lost 8 bases, and 15 bases lay between the germline ends. This CDR3 contains 14 residues. Germline assignment: CDR1 SQVTM and CDR2 ANQGSEA. The TCR library protocol was used to attach unique molecular identifiers. These identifiers were attached to individual cDNA molecules. TCRdb reanalysed the 5' RACE reads using MiXCR and keeps one entry per CDR3 protein. The sample gives some 77,000 distinct CDR3 sequences, over 10% of which show up once; 1% to 1.4% is in the top ten. Study results and limitations: VDJdb matching, biased toward anti-spike CD8 responses, missed private and CD4 specificities.

The TCR was taken from an adult who was a healthcare worker with PCR-confirmed SARS-CoV-2 infection or an uninfected control (not recorded which). The sample was whole blood. V usage is TRBV29-1 and J usage is TRBJ1-4; a possible D gene is TRBD1 (6 bases). The CDR3 protein is CSVETQGIGEKLFF. CDR3 bases: TGCAGCGTTGAAACACAGGGAATAGGAGAAAAACTGTTTTTT.